This T cell receptor (beta chain) was identified in a study of shared clonotypes between healthy human individuals. Study-wide results and limits: How much donors shared clonotypes was expected to be affected by sequencing depth. Generation probability values for non-shared clonotypes were lower than those for clonotypes shared by all four donors.

CD8 cells regarded as naive lacked CD45RO, were positively chosen for CCR7, and omitted terminally differentiated effector memory CD45RA+ cells. To note about this clone: Antigen unknown.

Libraries were prepared by immunoSEQ multiplex PCR; TCRdb keeps only in-frame clonotypes and omits some of them. Of about 2.2 million clones listed, 85% to 95% were seen once; the top ten hold about 1.8%. This TCR was sampled from a man between 18 and 35 years old in good health. Some clones in this sample may be carry-over from other donors' samples. The sequencing input was naive CD8+ T cells from PBMCs.

The CDR3 DNA reads as TGTGCCAGCAGCGAACCTTGGGGTCAGGCTAACAATCAGCCCCAGCATTTT. Protein: CASSEPWGQANNQPQHF. The chain employs TRBV7-8 and TRBJ1-5; D is unclear. The CDR3 has 17 amino acids. Germline V gives CDR1 SGHVS, CDR2 FQNEAQ. V was pared by 5 bases and J by 3 bases, with 20 bases between.